Shown below are 25 T cell receptor beta chains from a single sample sequenced in a study of regulatory T cells in long-lasting Graves disease. Library construction for TCR beta used iRepertoire HTBI primers and Arm-PCR of CDR3 regions. TCRdb analysed the multiplex PCR reads with MiXCR anew, one entry per CDR3 protein. The sample consists of 350,000 to 400,000 distinct CDR3 sequences, about 17% of them appearing once. As for time point: newly diagnosed GD, antithyroid drugs for less than 3 months. Making the TCR library involved RNA that had been extracted from PBMCs. Separately, the same data were catalogued under a study of T cells in Graves' hyperthyroidism and ophthalmopathy.

Sequencing was performed on peripheral blood mononuclear cells (PBMCs), taken at new diagnosis, from a patient treated with antithyroid drugs. The receptors here all came from a woman between 18 and 30 years old with Graves disease.

This clonotype was observed at least ten times. The chain couples TRBV7-6 to TRBJ2-3, with TRBD2 as a possible D gene (5 bases). This CDR3 has 16 amino acids. The V end lost 6 bases, the J end lost 4 bases, and 20 bases lay between the germline ends. Germline CDR1 reads SGHVS; CDR2 reads FNYEAQ. CDR3: CASSSFVGAAPDTQYF. The CDR3 DNA follows: TGTGCCAGCAGTTCCTTCGTGGGAGCTGCCCCAGATACGCAGTATTTT.

This clonotype was seen ten or more times. The rearrangement joins TRBV7-2 to TRBJ2-3; D gene ambiguous. The V end lost 5 bases, the J end lost 2 bases, and 11 bases lay between the germline ends. The V gene's germline CDR1 is SGHTA and CDR2 FQGNSA. CDR3 length: 14 amino acids. Written as DNA, the CDR3 is TGTGCCAGCAGCCCACCGCACCACACAGATACGCAGTATTTT. This gives the protein CASSPPHHTDTQYF.

V is TRBV27 and J is TRBJ1-6; the match to TRBD1 covers 9 bases. This CDR3 region has 15 residues. The germline V gene has CDR1 MNHEY and CDR2 SMNVEV (reference sequence). The J segment lost 7 bases and the V segment lost 5 bases, leaving 6 bases of the junction unmatched. The CDR3 region is CASSTTGGRNSPLHF. In DNA, the CDR3 is TGTGCCAGCAGTACCACAGGGGGCAGGAATTCACCCCTCCACTTT.

This clonotype was seen many times. CDR3 nucleotide sequence: TGTGCCAGCAGTTTCAGGGTCTGGTTGAATAGCGGGAGGAATCAGCCCCAGCATTTT. Encoded protein: CASSFRVWLNSGRNQPQHF. V is TRBV12-3 or TRBV12-4 and J is TRBJ1-5, with a possible D match to TRBD1 (5 bases). This CDR3 comprises 19 residues. Between the trimmed V and J ends, which lost 3 bases and 4 bases, there was a span of 25 bases.

This clonotype has a count of ten or more. This chain connects TRBV28 to TRBJ2-4; 7 bases map to TRBD2. The junction had 7 bases not matched to a gene; V was cut back by 5 bases and J by 0 bases. Germline loops: CDR1 MDHEN, CDR2 SYDVKM. The length of the CDR3 is 16 residues. CDR3 nucleotide sequence: TGTGCCAGCAGTGGGGCAAGCGGGACAGCCAAAAACATTCAGTACTTC. Amino acid sequence: CASSGASGTAKNIQYF.

This clonotype has ten or more counts. The V and J genes are TRBV28 and TRBJ1-1; D may be TRBD1 (6 bases). V lost 3 bases to trimming and J lost 1 base, with 18 bases between them. CDR3 length: 17 amino acids. Germline CDR1 MDHEN, CDR2 SYDVKM. CDR3 residues: CASSFNPDRLGNTEAFF. Here the CDR3 DNA reads TGTGCCAGCAGTTTCAACCCCGACAGGCTGGGGAACACTGAAGCTTTCTTT.

V is TRBV6-2 or TRBV6-3 and J is TRBJ2-4; 7 positions agree with TRBD2. The CDR3 runs 16 residues. The V gene's germline CDR1 is MNHEY and CDR2 SVGEGT. The V segment lost 2 bases and the J segment 8 bases; nucleotides outside the gene matches: 12. This CDR3 is CASSYIGRLAEDIQYF. DNA of the CDR3: TGTGCCAGCAGTTACATTGGGCGGCTAGCGGAGGACATTCAGTACTTC.

This chain uses TRBV24-1 with TRBJ2-2, with D perhaps TRBD2 (6 bases). Germline CDR1 and CDR2: KGHDR and SFDVKD. V lost 0 bases and J 6 bases, leaving 10 bases between the germline ends. The CDR3 is 15 residues long. CDR3 in DNA: TGTGCCACCAGTGATTTGAACCCGGGGGCCGGGGAGCTGTTTTTT. Residues: CATSDLNPGAGELFF.

A word on this clonotype: A clone one base away is much larger, so this may be a read error. V usage is TRBV6-1 and J usage is TRBJ2-3; TRBD2 aligns across 7 bases. The CDR3 consists of 16 residues. CDR1 is MNHNS and CDR2 is SASEGT in the germline V gene. Trimming at V came to 5 bases and at J to 5 bases, leaving 13 bases not matched to a gene. As DNA, the CDR3 is TGTGCCAGCAGTCCTCCCGGGGGGAGGTCGGGAGATACGCAGTATTTT. It is translated as CASSPPGGRSGDTQYF.

This clonotype was detected ten times or more. The rearrangement joins TRBV5-6 to TRBJ1-2; possible D gene TRBD1, 5 bases. The V and J ends lost 4 bases and 6 bases respectively, with 13 bases between them. Germline CDR1 SGHDT, CDR2 YYEEEE. CDR3 length: 13 residues. The CDR3 here is CASSPPGFDGYTF. Here the CDR3 DNA reads TGTGCCAGCAGCCCCCCAGGGTTCGATGGCTACACCTTC.

The chain links TRBV29-1 to TRBJ1-5, with no clear D. Germline V gives CDR1 SQVTM, CDR2 ANQGSEA. The CDR3 totals 13 residues. V gave up 3 bases and J gave up 6 bases, with 12 bases separating them. The CDR3 loop is CSVEGGPGQPQHF. The DNA for the CDR3 is TGCAGCGTTGAGGGAGGGCCGGGTCAGCCCCAGCATTTT. The full variable domain, its missing parts supplied by reference TRBV29-1 and TRBJ1-5, is SAVISQKPSRDICQRGTSLTIQCQVDSQVTMMFWYRQQPGQSLTLIATANQGSEATYESGFVIDKFPISRPNLTFSTLTVSNMSPEDSSIYLCSVEGGPGQPQHFGDGTRLSIL.

At least ten counts were recorded for this clonotype. The rearrangement joins TRBV6-2 or TRBV6-3 to TRBJ2-1, with 11 bases aligning to TRBD2. The germline CDR1 and CDR2 sequences are MNHEY and SVGEGT. The CDR3 length is 18 residues. The trim removed 1 base at V and 0 bases at J, leaving 5 bases unmatched. The CDR3 bases are TGTGCCAGCAGTTACTTTCCGGGACTAGCGGCCTCCTACAATGAGCAGTTCTTC. Translation: CASSYFPGLAASYNEQFF.

This clonotype was observed a handful of times. This chain uses TRBV20-1 with TRBJ2-2; D possibly corresponds to TRBD2 (5 bases). Germline V gene data show CDR1 as DFQATT and CDR2 as SNEGSKA (reference sequence). Trimming removed 5 bases at V and 6 bases at J, with 10 bases between. This CDR3 has 12 amino acids. The CDR3 loop is CSAQRVAGELFF. The CDR3 DNA follows: TGCAGTGCTCAGAGGGTCGCCGGGGAGCTGTTTTTT.

The CDR3 DNA follows: TGTGCCAGTAGGGGCCAGTGGGAGAACACTGAAGCTTTCTTT. This encodes CASRGQWENTEAFF. This chain uses TRBV19 with TRBJ1-1, with D unresolved. Looked up from germline, CDR1 is LNHDA and CDR2 is SQIVND (reference sequence). Trimming shortened V by 6 bases and J by 1 base, and 12 bases separated the two germline ends. The CDR3 covers 14 residues.

The table lists this clonotype with many counts. This rearrangement joins TRBV10-3 to TRBJ2-3; 9 positions agree with TRBD1. The CDR3 totals 19 residues. V gave up 4 bases and J gave up 3 bases; unmatched junction bases: 17. Germline lookup yields CDR1 ENHRY and CDR2 SYGVKD. DNA of the CDR3: TGTGCCATCAGTGGGTCCTCAGGACAGGGGCGGAGTATAACAGATACGCAGTATTTT. It specifies CAISGSSGQGRSITDTQYF.

This clonotype was detected many times. The chain recombines TRBV5-1 with TRBJ2-2, with a weak D call TRBD2 (8 bases). The CDR3 length is 16 residues. V was shortened by 8 bases and J by 0 bases, with 17 bases between the two germline ends. Germline values: CDR1 SGHRS, CDR2 YFSETQ. This CDR3 reads CASTPGGGANTGELFF. CDR3 nucleotides: TGCGCCAGTACCCCGGGAGGGGGCGCGAACACCGGGGAGCTGTTTTTT.

With regard to this clonotype: A much larger clone differs from this one at a single base, so this may be a read error. The CDR3 does not close with the conserved phenylalanine or tryptophan, likely indicating a read error. The chain has TRBV7-2 and TRBJ1-1; possibly TRBD1 for D (5 bases). Deletions cut 8 bases from V and 4 bases from J, with 14 bases between. Germline V gene sequence: CDR1 SGHTA, CDR2 FQGNSA. This CDR3 has 13 residues. CDR3 region: CASLWGLSTEAFS. The CDR3 DNA reads as TGTGCCAGCTTGTGGGGCCTGAGCACTGAAGCTTTCTCT.

The chain has TRBV5-1 and TRBJ2-7; 13 bases agree with TRBD2. The CDR3 contains 15 residues. The germline V gene has CDR1 SGHRS and CDR2 YFSETQ. The junction had 8 bases not matched to a gene; V was cut back by 7 bases and J by 4 bases. The CDR3 DNA is TGCGCCAGCGGCCCCGGGACTAGCGGGGAGTACGAGCAGTACTTC. Residues: CASGPGTSGEYEQYF.

This clonotype was counted ten times or more. At one end, the junction sequence differs from germline, possibly due to a read error. This chain connects TRBV3-1 to TRBJ1-1, with a possible D match to TRBD1 (6 bases). The CDR3 contains 14 residues. Germline CDR1 LGHDT, CDR2 YNNKEL (reference sequence). The CDR3 loop reads CASTQGQTNTEAFF. The CDR3 nucleotides read TGTGCCAGCACCCAAGGACAGACGAACACTGAAGCTTTCTTT. Supplemented by reference TRBV3-1 and TRBJ1-1, the full variable domain reads DTAVSQTPKYLVTQMGNDKSIKCEQNLGHDTMYWYKQDSKKFLKIMFSYNNKELIINETVPNRFSPKSPDKAHLNLHINSLELGDSAVYFCASTQGQTNTEAFFGQGTRLTVV.

This clonotype was counted ten times or more. CDR3 sequence (DNA): TGTGCCAGCAGTGGGGCCGGACGTTTTAATTCACCCCTCCACTTT. This gives the protein CASSGAGRFNSPLHF. The chain combines TRBV6-1 with TRBJ1-6, with D hard to call. Germline CDR1 is MNHNS and CDR2 is SASEGT. The CDR3 spans 15 residues. Trimming shortened V by 4 bases and J by 6 bases, and 13 bases separated the two germline ends.

This clonotype has a count of ten or more. The genes are TRBV20-1 and TRBJ2-7, with a tentative D call TRBD2 (6 bases). CDR1 DFQATT and CDR2 SNEGSKA come from the germline V gene (reference sequence). The V end was cut by 8 bases, the J end by 3 bases, with 20 bases between. This CDR3 is 14 amino acids long. The CDR3 region is CSPSSGSQLYEQYF. For the CDR3, the DNA is TGCAGTCCTTCGTCCGGGAGCCAGCTCTACGAGCAGTACTTC.

This clonotype was seen only a few times. The chain couples TRBV27 to TRBJ2-6; D gene ambiguous. The ends were cut back, 7 bases at V and 0 bases at J, with 10 bases in the middle. In germline, CDR1 is MNHEY, CDR2 SMNVEV (reference sequence). The CDR3 contains 15 residues. Here the CDR3 DNA reads TGTGCCAGCACCACCACTAACTCTGGGGCCAACGTCCTGACTTTC. Protein product: CASTTTNSGANVLTF.

This clonotype came up many times. V gene TRBV20-1 combines with J gene TRBJ2-5; TRBD2 aligns across 8 bases. This CDR3 comprises 16 residues. Germline V CDR1 and CDR2: DFQATT, SNEGSKA (reference sequence). V dropped 0 bases and J dropped 5; count of bases not matched to a gene: 11. DNA of the CDR3: TGCAGTGCTAGAGATCTTGACGGGGGGGCCTGGGAGACCCAGTACTTC. It is translated as CSARDLDGGAWETQYF.

This clonotype was recorded many times. CDR3 loop: CASSFERGPQETQYF. The DNA of the CDR3 is TGTGCCAGCAGCTTTGAGCGGGGCCCCCAAGAGACCCAGTACTTC. The V call is TRBV5-6, the J call TRBJ2-5; TRBD2 aligns across 7 bases. Trimming at V came to 2 bases and at J to 1 base, leaving 5 bases not matched to a gene. Germline lookup yields CDR1 SGHDT and CDR2 YYEEEE. This CDR3 is built from 15 residues.

This clonotype was seen repeatedly, ten times or more. The genes are TRBV28 and TRBJ1-5; D gene unclear. Per the germline V gene, CDR1 is MDHEN and CDR2 is SYDVKM. This CDR3 spans 15 amino acids. The V end was cut by 2 bases, the J end by 5 bases, with 13 bases between. CDR3 nucleotide sequence: TGTGCCAGCAGTTTACCGGGAGGGCCAGATCAGCCCCAGCATTTT. Its translation: CASSLPGGPDQPQHF. The variable domain in full, with the rest retrieved from reference TRBV28 and TRBJ1-5, is DVKVTQSSRYLVKRTGEKVFLECVQDMDHENMFWYRQDPGLGLRLIYFSYDVKMKEKGDIPEGYSVSREKKERFSLILESASTNQTSMYLCASSLPGGPDQPQHFGDGTRLSIL.